This TCR beta chain was sequenced during a study of blood T cell repertoires in COVID-19 (dated by TCRdb to 2020 to 2022). Regarding the study in general: Samples covering the acute and convalescent phases of COVID-19 were provided by collaborators in the United States, Italy and Spain. Where available, HLA class I and class II types were taken from metadata supplied by the sample provider and were not determined by assay-based typing. Deeply sampled blood TCRbeta repertoires from subjects exposed to, actively infected with, or recovered from COVID-19 were included in the dataset. The material from the prospective study consisted of cDNA or gDNA derived from T cells, B-cell-depleted T cells, or PBMCs. The repertoires were made available in a free public database intended to serve as a resource for research on the immune response to SARS-CoV-2. Nearly every sample came with metadata listing a de-identified subject ID, COVID-19 status, age in years and sex. Samples were obtained from the ongoing ImmuneRACE study (first 160 participants) and from over a thousand subjects provided by 6 global collaborators. The research as a whole found: The amount of clinical and demographic metadata varied by source and participant and was provided uncurated.

Of note for this clone: Its antigen remains undetermined. Base quality data are lacking; no much larger clone is found one base away.

TCRbeta CDR3 regions were amplified from genomic DNA by means of the immunoSEQ Assay, a bias-controlled multiplex PCR. On the study's bioinformatics: Nucleated cell counts per sample were estimated from amplification of reference gene primers within the assay. To quantify the absolute abundance of each unique TCRbeta CDR3 rearrangement, sequence reads were collapsed and filtered. For each sample, productive Simpson clonality was calculated as the square root of Simpson's diversity index across productive rearrangements. Held by TCRdb, this immuneACCESS table contains in-frame sequences only and omits some clones. Under half of the omission traces to an unresolved V gene where checked; the cause of the rest is unknown. The V and J calls and clone size are taken from that table; D and trimming were inferred from the DNA. The sample contains 150,000 to 200,000 clones, about 80% of them found a single time. The ten largest account for around 9.9% of the sample.

Collaborating institutions collected whole blood in K2EDTA tubes following their own protocols. Collaborator samples were shipped for TCRbeta analysis as frozen whole blood, isolated PBMCs, or DNA extracted from either sample type. V has 6 bases trimmed and J has 5 bases trimmed; junction bases matching no gene number 8. The germline V gene gives CDR1 as SQVTM and CDR2 as ANQGSEA. CDR3 length: 13 amino acids, cysteine to phenylalanine. Only CDR3 DNA remains: 39 bases, in frame from the first base. This chain is built from TRBV29-1 and TRBJ2-7, with 9 bases in between that match TRBD1. This receptor was identified in a man in his 70s with active or convalescent COVID-19. The specimen sequenced was peripheral blood. The nucleotide sequence reads TGCAGCGTCCCAGGACAGGGGCTCGACGAGCAGTACTTC. It is translated as CSVPGQGLDEQYF.